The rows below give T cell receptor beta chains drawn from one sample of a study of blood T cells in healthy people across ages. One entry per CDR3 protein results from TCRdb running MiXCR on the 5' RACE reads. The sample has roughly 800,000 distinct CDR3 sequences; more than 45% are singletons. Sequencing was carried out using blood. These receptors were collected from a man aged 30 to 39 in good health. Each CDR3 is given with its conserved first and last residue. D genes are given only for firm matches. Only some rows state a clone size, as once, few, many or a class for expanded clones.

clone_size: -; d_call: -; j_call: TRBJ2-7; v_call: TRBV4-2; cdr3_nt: TGTGCCAGCAGCCATCAGAGGGTAGGCTCCTACGAGCAGTACTTC; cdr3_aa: CASSHQRVGSYEQYF
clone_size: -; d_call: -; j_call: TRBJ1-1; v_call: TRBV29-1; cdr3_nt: TGCAGCGCCGATGGGGGAGAAGAAACTGAAGCTTTCTTT; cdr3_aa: CSADGGEETEAFF
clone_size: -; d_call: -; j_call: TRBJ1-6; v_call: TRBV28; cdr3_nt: TGTGCCAGCAGTTACGGTTATAGCCTCCACTTT; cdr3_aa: CASSYGYSLHF
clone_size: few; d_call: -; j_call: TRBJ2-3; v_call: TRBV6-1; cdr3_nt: TGTGCCAGCAGCATGAGGGGCCTTGCTTGGGGCGGCACAGATACGCAGTATTTT; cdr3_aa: CASSMRGLAWGGTDTQYF
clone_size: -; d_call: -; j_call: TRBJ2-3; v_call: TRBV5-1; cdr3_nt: TGCGCCTGCAGCCCGGGGATCCACTCAGCAGATACGCAGTATTTT; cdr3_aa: CACSPGIHSADTQYF
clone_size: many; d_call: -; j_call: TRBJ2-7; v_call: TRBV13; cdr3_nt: TGTGCCAGCAGCTTTCGACAGGTCAGCGGCGAGCAGTACTTC; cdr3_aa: CASSFRQVSGEQYF
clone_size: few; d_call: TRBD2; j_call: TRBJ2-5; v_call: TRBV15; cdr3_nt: TGTGCCACCAGCAGAGCTAGCGGGGTACAAGAGACCCAGTACTTC; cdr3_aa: CATSRASGVQETQYF
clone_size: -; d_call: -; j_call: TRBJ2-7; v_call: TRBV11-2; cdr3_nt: TGTGCCAGCAGCTTAGAGACGGGTCGGATCGAGCAGTACTTC; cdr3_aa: CASSLETGRIEQYF
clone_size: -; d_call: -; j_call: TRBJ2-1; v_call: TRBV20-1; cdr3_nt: TGCAGTGCTACCCCCCAGGGTGAGCAGTTCTTC; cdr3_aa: CSATPQGEQFF
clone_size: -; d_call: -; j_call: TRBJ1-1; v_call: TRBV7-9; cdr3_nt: TGTGCCACCAGGAGGGGCAGGGACACTGAAGCTTTCTTT; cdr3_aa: CATRRGRDTEAFF